This T cell receptor (beta chain) was captured in a study of sequential checkpoint blockade in melanoma. Overall study: TCRbeta immunosequencing was performed on DNA from roughly 90 pretreatment melanoma tumor samples.

Study-wide results and limits: Tumor T-cell fraction and clonality correlated with PD-L1 and CD8+ counts. Pretreatment TIL clonality tracked with response in the nivolumab-first arm.

Only in-frame clones appear in the TCRdb table, and some are missing; sequencing was by immunoSEQ multiplex PCR. This table has more than 5,500 clones, over 20% appearing once. Trimming took 4 bases from V and 8 from J, leaving 14 bases between them. The CDR3 is 14 residues long. Germline-derived CDR1 and CDR2 are MNHGY and SAAAGT. This clone came up many times. Its antigen is not identified. Noted treatment: randomized to nivolumab then ipilimumab (arm A) or the reverse (arm B). Patients had received no earlier DNA-damaging chemotherapy. This specimen was tumor tissue (inferred from file names), taken from a patient given nivolumab and ipilimumab in sequence. The V and J genes are TRBV6-8 and TRBJ1-4, with D maybe TRBD1 (6 bases). The TCR originated in a human donor with melanoma. For the CDR3, the DNA is TGTGCCAGCAGTTTCGGGGGGGCAAGGGAAAAACTGTTTTTT. Translating it yields CASSFGGAREKLFF.